A selection of T cell receptor beta chains follows, all from one sample in a study of blood T cells in healthy people across ages. MiXCR, applied by TCRdb to the 5' RACE reads, yields one record per CDR3 protein. This table has 700,000 to 950,000 distinct CDR3 sequences, around 46% appearing once. The source material was blood. These TCRs come from a woman in her sixties in good health. The CDR3 runs from the conserved cysteine through the conserved F or W. A D gene is named only where the DNA matches it firmly. Size values are once, few and many counts, or a class for expanded clones, and some rows have none.

clone size	CDR3 length	V gene	D gene	J gene	CDR3 DNA	CDR3 protein
-	14	TRBV5-1	-	TRBJ2-3	TGCGCCAGCGACGACAGGACTGGGCTAGATACGCAGTATTTT	CASDDRTGLDTQYF
-	15	TRBV6-5	-	TRBJ1-4	TGTGCCAGCAGTTACTCGGGAGTGGTCGATGAAAAACTGTTTTTT	CASSYSGVVDEKLFF
many	12	TRBV29-1	-	TRBJ2-5	TGCAGCGTTGTTGTCAGCCAAGAGACCCAGTACTTC	CSVVVSQETQYF
-	13	TRBV15	-	TRBJ2-5	TGTGCCACCCGAGACCCTAACTGGGAGACCCAGTACTTC	CATRDPNWETQYF
many	12	TRBV29-1	-	TRBJ1-2	TGCAGCGGCCAACTCCCAGGGGATGGGTTCACCTTC	CSGQLPGDGFTF
-	12	TRBV29-1	-	TRBJ1-1	TGCAGCGTTGGCAGCCCCAACACTGAAGCTTTCTTT	CSVGSPNTEAFF
-	23	TRBV6-2/TRBV6-3	-	TRBJ2-7	TGTGCCAGCAGTTACCGCCGCCGGGGGGCAATGACCCAGCGGGAAAGGGCTACCTACGAGCAGTACTTC	CASSYRRRGAMTQRERATYEQYF
many	13	TRBV5-6	-	TRBJ2-1	TGTGCCAGCAGCTGGACTATGTACAATGAGCAGTTCTTC	CASSWTMYNEQFF
few	14	TRBV3-1	-	TRBJ2-7	TGTGCCAGCAGCCAAGAGACGGGCTCCTACGAGCAGTACTTC	CASSQETGSYEQYF
few	14	TRBV20-1	-	TRBJ2-3	TGCAGTGCTAGAGATGTTCGGCTAGCAGATACGCAGTATTTT	CSARDVRLADTQYF
few	11	TRBV20-1	-	TRBJ2-7	TGCAGCCCCCGGGGTACCTACGAGCAGTACTTC	CSPRGTYEQYF
-	14	TRBV30	-	TRBJ2-3	TGTGCCTGGAGGAGGCAGGGCAACACAGATACGCAGTATTTT	CAWRRQGNTDTQYF
few	13	TRBV19	-	TRBJ2-6	TGTGCCAGTCGGCTCTCTGGGGCCAACGTCCTGACTTTC	CASRLSGANVLTF
-	15	TRBV18	-	TRBJ1-6	TGTGCCAGCTCACCACCGGCAGGGGAAAATTCACCCCTCCACTTT	CASSPPAGENSPLHF
-	12	TRBV4-2	-	TRBJ2-1	TGTGCCAGCAGCCAACGCAAAAATGAGCAGTTCTTC	CASSQRKNEQFF
-	15	TRBV7-2	-	TRBJ1-2	TGTGCCAGCACCCTAGGGGGACGGGTCCTCTATGGCTACACCTTC	CASTLGGRVLYGYTF
-	13	TRBV6-2/TRBV6-3	-	TRBJ2-7	TGTGCCAGCAGTTACTCGAGGCTAGGAGAGCAGTACTTC	CASSYSRLGEQYF